In its sample, the clone carrying this T cell receptor beta chain was seen a few times. Its cognate antigen is unknown. Noted time point: persistent/refractory GD, antithyroid drugs over 5 years with positive TRAb. The TCR library was made from RNA extracted from PBMCs. By American Thyroid Association guidelines, Graves' disease was diagnosed in the cohort. This CDR3 region has 16 residues. Germline lookup yields CDR1 MNHEY and CDR2 SMNVEV (reference sequence). V was pared by 5 bases and J by 1 base, with 10 bases of the junction left unmatched. These data are taken from a study of regulatory T cells in long-lasting Graves disease. Study conclusions and caveats: Thyroid tissue was not sampled; only peripheral blood was. Persistent disease was associated with favored TRBV28 usage and with favored use of TRBJ1-2 and TRBJ2-5.

Libraries of TCR beta came from iRepertoire HTBI primers plus Arm-PCR of CDR3 regions. Under the authors' procedure: Identification across samples found about 61 TRBV and 11 to 15 TRBJ segments. MiXCR, applied by TCRdb to the multiplex PCR reads, yields one record per CDR3 protein. TCRdb, not the original authors, processed these V and J calls. The sample lists fewer than 450,000 distinct CDR3 sequences; less than 25% were seen once. The sequencing used peripheral blood mononuclear cells (PBMCs), collected when the disease was refractory, from a patient treated with antithyroid drugs. J is TRBJ2-7 and V is TRBV27, with 8 bases aligning to TRBD2. This clonotype originated in a female donor with Graves disease. CDR3 amino acids: CASSPILREGSYEQYF. CDR3 DNA sequence: TGTGCCAGCAGTCCCATACTACGGGAGGGTTCCTACGAGCAGTACTTC.